A selection of T cell receptor beta chains follows, all from one sample in a study of response to subunit inactivated influenza vaccine. TCRdb re-analysed the RT-PCR reads in MiXCR, keeping a single row per CDR3 protein. The sample holds over 800,000 distinct CDR3 sequences; 20% to 25% are singletons and the top ten take roughly 10%. This specimen consisted of PBMCs from blood, obtained around 5 days after vaccination. These receptor sequences come from a man aged 50 to 59 who received an inactivated influenza vaccine. CDR3s include the opening cysteine and the closing phenylalanine or tryptophan. D genes are given only for firm matches. Size values are once, few and many counts, or a class for expanded clones, and some rows have none.

size,J,V,D,DNA,CDR3
-,TRBJ2-7,TRBV7-9,TRBD1,TGTGCCAGCGTACTTGGGACAGGTCGCGAGCAGTACTTC,CASVLGTGREQYF
many,TRBJ2-1,TRBV20-1,TRBD2,TGCAGTGCTAGAGTCCTAGCGGGGGCCCATTCCTACAATGAGCAGTTCTTC,CSARVLAGAHSYNEQFF
few,TRBJ2-3,TRBV25-1,-,TGTGCCAGCGGGAGATTGGGCACAGATACGCAGTATTTT,CASGRLGTDTQYF
-,TRBJ2-7,TRBV10-3,TRBD2,TGTGCCATCAGTGGCGAAGGGACTACCCTCTACGAGCAGTACTTC,CAISGEGTTLYEQYF
-,TRBJ2-1,TRBV11-2,-,TGTGCCAGCAGCAAGCCCCGGACTGAGCAGTTCTTC,CASSKPRTEQFF
-,TRBJ2-7,TRBV3-1,TRBD2,TGTGCCAGCAGCTCACGACTAGCGGGGGGCATATACTACGAGCAGTACTTC,CASSSRLAGGIYYEQYF
few,TRBJ2-1,TRBV4-1,TRBD2,TGCGCCAGCAGCCAAGGGGGACTAGAACACAATGAGCAGTTCTTC,CASSQGGLEHNEQFF
-,TRBJ2-7,TRBV19,-,TGTGCCAGTAGTATCCGGGGGCGGCTCTACGAGCAGTACTTC,CASSIRGRLYEQYF
-,TRBJ2-7,TRBV20-1,-,TGCAGTGCTAGAGATTCGTCTCCGGGACCACGCGGGCACGAGCAGTACTTC,CSARDSSPGPRGHEQYF
few,TRBJ1-3,TRBV3-1,-,TGTGCCAGCAGCCAAGGCATCACCGACGGCTCTGGAAACACCATATATTTT,CASSQGITDGSGNTIYF
-,TRBJ2-7,TRBV4-2,TRBD1,TGTGCCAGCAGCCCATCGGGACAGAACTCCTACGAGCAGTACTTC,CASSPSGQNSYEQYF
few,TRBJ2-3,TRBV11-2,TRBD1,TGTGCCAGCAGCCCGAAGGGGACGGGACAGGGTACAGATACGCAGTATTTT,CASSPKGTGQGTDTQYF
few,TRBJ1-5,TRBV20-1,-,TGCAGTGCTACCCGAGGAGGAGGTGGCAATCAGCCCCAGCATTTT,CSATRGGGGNQPQHF
few,TRBJ2-1,TRBV6-1,TRBD1,TGTGCCAGCAGCCAAACCCGGGACAGGGGACCCAATTGGTACAATGAGCAGTTCTTC,CASSQTRDRGPNWYNEQFF
-,TRBJ1-4,TRBV7-2,-,TGTGCCAGCAGCAAACTTCCAGGGAGTTATAATGAAAAACTGTTTTTT,CASSKLPGSYNEKLFF
-,TRBJ2-1,TRBV7-2,-,TGTGCCAGCAGCTTAGCGACAGTATTGAATGAGCAGTTCTTC,CASSLATVLNEQFF
-,TRBJ2-3,TRBV15,-,TGTGCCACCAGCCCCAACGGAGGGGATAGGCAGTATTTT,CATSPNGGDRQYF
few,TRBJ2-5,TRBV6-2/TRBV6-3,-,TGTGCCAGCAGTTATGGTTCCGATCTGGTGGAGACCCAGTACTTC,CASSYGSDLVETQYF
few,TRBJ2-7,TRBV14,-,TGTGCCAGCAGCACCCAGGGAACTTCGCAGTACTTC,CASSTQGTSQYF
many,TRBJ2-7,TRBV20-1,TRBD1,TGCAGTGCTAACGCAGGGGGCTACGAGCAGTACTTC,CSANAGGYEQYF
-,TRBJ1-3,TRBV15,-,TGTGCCACCAGCATACCGGGGGGCTCTGGAAACACCATATATTTT,CATSIPGGSGNTIYF
-,TRBJ2-2,TRBV20-1,TRBD2,TGCAGTGCTAGAGAGATCGGACTAGCGGGAGGGGAGCTGTTTTTT,CSAREIGLAGGELFF
few,TRBJ2-1,TRBV7-3,TRBD2,TGTGCCAGCAGCAACACGGGACTAGCTAGGAGGAATGAGCAGTTCTTC,CASSNTGLARRNEQFF
few,TRBJ2-7,TRBV20-1,TRBD2,TGCAGTGCCACCGGACTAGCGGGAGGGGGCGAGCAGTACTTC,CSATGLAGGGEQYF
many,TRBJ1-1,TRBV5-1,-,TGTGCCAGCAGCTTGGACCCTATGAACACTGAAGCTTTCTTT,CASSLDPMNTEAFF
few,TRBJ2-7,TRBV28,TRBD2,TGTGCCAGCAGTCTCGGACTAGCGACTAGCTCCTACGAGCAGTACTTC,CASSLGLATSSYEQYF
few,TRBJ2-1,TRBV5-1,-,TGCGCCAGCAGCTTGGAGAGCAGGGCGAACAATGAGCAGTTCTTC,CASSLESRANNEQFF
few,TRBJ2-5,TRBV14,TRBD2,TGTGCCAGCAGCCCATTCAGCGGGAGGGCCGGGAAGACCCAGTACTTC,CASSPFSGRAGKTQYF
-,TRBJ1-3,TRBV19,-,TGTGCCAGTAGAACGACGTCTGGAAACACCATATATTTT,CASRTTSGNTIYF
few,TRBJ2-2,TRBV6-5,-,TGTGCCAGCAGTTTAAGAGAGAGGCCCCCCGGGGAGCTGTTTTTT,CASSLRERPPGELFF
-,TRBJ2-5,TRBV7-9,TRBD1,TGTGCCAGCAGCACCGAACAGGGGAGAGAGACCCAGTACTTC,CASSTEQGRETQYF
few,TRBJ2-7,TRBV7-2,TRBD1,TGTGCCAGCAGCGCCTACCGGGGGACAGGCCACTATAACTTC,CASSAYRGTGHYNF
few,TRBJ1-6,TRBV28,-,TGTGCCAGCAGTTCACCCCCCCGGAGCTCCTATAATTCACCCCTCCACTTT,CASSSPPRSSYNSPLHF